This T cell receptor beta chain was sequenced for a study of siplizumab effects on memory and regulatory T cells. The length of the CDR3 is 12 residues. Germline CDR1 and CDR2: MNHEY and SVGAGI. V lost 6 bases and J lost 6, with 8 bases in between. Profiling relied on immunoSEQ multiplex PCR, and the TCRdb table lists in-frame clones only, not all of them. The sample contains approximately 100,000 clones, around 93% of which appear only once. This chain connects TRBV6-5 to TRBJ2-2; D is unresolved. The source is a human donor in good health. Sequenced: non-Treg CD4+ T cells sorted from blood. The CDR3 sequence: CASRKLAGELFF. In DNA, the CDR3 is TGTGCCAGCAGGAAGTTGGCCGGGGAGCTGTTTTTT.